The TCR beta chain under discussion was sequenced for a study of shared clonotypes between healthy human individuals. Study-level information: Researchers drew samples from two women and three men aged 18 to 49.

Measured with immunoSEQ multiplex PCR; TCRdb has only the in-frame clones, and not every one. The sample includes 2 million to 2.5 million clones, under 95% of them seen just once. With respect to this clone: One end of the junction varies from germline; a read error may be responsible.

The investigators split CD4+ cells into a CD45RA+ naive subset and a CD45RA-negative memory subset. CDR3 length: 12 residues. Germline V gene sequence: CDR1 SGHRS, CDR2 YFSETQ. The sequenced sample was naive CD4+ T cells from PBMCs. As for subset: CD45RA+ positively selected. The chain couples TRBV5-1 to TRBJ1-2; D is uncertain. This TCR was recovered from a man between 18 and 29 years old in good health. Some clones in this sample may be carry-over from other donors' samples. CDR3 nucleotide sequence: TGCGCCAGCAGCTTAATGGACGAAGGTTTATCCTTC. This translates into CASSLMDEGLSF.